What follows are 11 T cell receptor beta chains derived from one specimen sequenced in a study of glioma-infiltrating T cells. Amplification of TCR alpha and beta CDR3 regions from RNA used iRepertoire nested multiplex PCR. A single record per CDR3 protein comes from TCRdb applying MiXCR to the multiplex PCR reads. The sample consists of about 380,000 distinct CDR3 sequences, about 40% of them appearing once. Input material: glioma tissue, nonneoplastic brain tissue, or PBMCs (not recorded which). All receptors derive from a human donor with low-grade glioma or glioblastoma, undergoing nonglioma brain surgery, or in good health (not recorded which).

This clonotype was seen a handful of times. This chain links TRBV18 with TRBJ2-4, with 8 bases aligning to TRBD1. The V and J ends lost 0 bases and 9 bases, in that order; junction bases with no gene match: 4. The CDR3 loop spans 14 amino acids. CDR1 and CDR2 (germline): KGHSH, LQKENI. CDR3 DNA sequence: TGTGCCAGCTCACCACCGGTCGACAGGGGCATTCAGTACTTC. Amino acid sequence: CASSPPVDRGIQYF.

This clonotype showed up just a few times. Written as DNA, the CDR3 is TGCAGTGCTAGACCAGACAGGGGGGTCCACGAGCAGTACTTC. Its translation: CSARPDRGVHEQYF. This chain joins TRBV20-1 and TRBJ2-7; TRBD1 agrees at 9 bases. Germline V gene sequence: CDR1 DFQATT, CDR2 SNEGSKA (reference sequence). The CDR3 is made up of 14 amino acids. Trimming took 2 bases from V and 5 from J; bases not matched to a gene: 7.

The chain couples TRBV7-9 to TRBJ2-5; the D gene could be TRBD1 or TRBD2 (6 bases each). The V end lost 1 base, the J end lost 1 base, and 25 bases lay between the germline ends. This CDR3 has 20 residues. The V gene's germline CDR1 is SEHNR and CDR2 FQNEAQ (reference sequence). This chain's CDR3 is CASSLGRLTGIGGLQETQYF. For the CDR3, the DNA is TGTGCCAGCAGCTTAGGACGGCTTACAGGGATTGGGGGACTCCAAGAGACCCAGTACTTC.

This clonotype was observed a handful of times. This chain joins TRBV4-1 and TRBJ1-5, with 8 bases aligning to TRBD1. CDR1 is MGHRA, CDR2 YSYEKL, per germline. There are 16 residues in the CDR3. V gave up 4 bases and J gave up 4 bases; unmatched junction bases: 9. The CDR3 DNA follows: TGCGCCAGCAGCCCTCTCGGACAGGGACCTAATCAGCCCCAGCATTTT. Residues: CASSPLGQGPNQPQHF.

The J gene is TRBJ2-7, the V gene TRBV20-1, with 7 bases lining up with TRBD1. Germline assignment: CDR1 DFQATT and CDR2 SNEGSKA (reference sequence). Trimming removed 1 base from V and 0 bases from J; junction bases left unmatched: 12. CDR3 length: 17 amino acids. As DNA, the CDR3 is TGCAGTGCTAGAGGTTCCTGGGGGACAGAGGACTCCTACGAGCAGTACTTC. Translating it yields CSARGSWGTEDSYEQYF.

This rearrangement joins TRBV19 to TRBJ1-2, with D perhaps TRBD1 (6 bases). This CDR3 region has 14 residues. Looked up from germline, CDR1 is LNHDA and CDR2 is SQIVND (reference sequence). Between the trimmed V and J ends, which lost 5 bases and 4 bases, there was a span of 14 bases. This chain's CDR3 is CASSLMGGVYGYTF. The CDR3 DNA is TGTGCCAGTAGTCTCATGGGGGGCGTCTATGGCTACACCTTC.

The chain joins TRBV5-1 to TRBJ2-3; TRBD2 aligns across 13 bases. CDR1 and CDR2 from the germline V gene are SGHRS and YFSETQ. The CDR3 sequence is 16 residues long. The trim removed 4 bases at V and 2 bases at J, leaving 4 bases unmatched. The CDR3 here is CASSTGLAGLTDTQYF. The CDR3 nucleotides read TGCGCCAGCAGCACGGGACTAGCGGGACTCACAGATACGCAGTATTTT. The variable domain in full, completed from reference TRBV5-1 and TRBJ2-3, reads KAGVTQTPRYLIKTRGQQVTLSCSPISGHRSVSWYQQTPGQGLQFLFEYFSETQRNKGNFPGRFSGRQFSNSRSEMNVSTLELGDSALYLCASSTGLAGLTDTQYFGPGTRLTVL.

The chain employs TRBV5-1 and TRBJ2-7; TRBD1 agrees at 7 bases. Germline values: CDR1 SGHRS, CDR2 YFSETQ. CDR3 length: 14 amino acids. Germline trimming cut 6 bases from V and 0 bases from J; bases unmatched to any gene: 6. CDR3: CASKGTESSYEQYF. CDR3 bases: TGCGCCAGCAAGGGGACAGAGAGCTCCTACGAGCAGTACTTC.

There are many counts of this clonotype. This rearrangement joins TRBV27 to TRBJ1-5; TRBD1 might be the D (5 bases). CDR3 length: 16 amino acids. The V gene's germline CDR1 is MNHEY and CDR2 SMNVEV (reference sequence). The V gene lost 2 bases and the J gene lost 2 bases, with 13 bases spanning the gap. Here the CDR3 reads CASSLIGALGNQPQHF. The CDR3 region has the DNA TGTGCCAGCAGTTTAATTGGGGCCCTAGGCAATCAGCCCCAGCATTTT.

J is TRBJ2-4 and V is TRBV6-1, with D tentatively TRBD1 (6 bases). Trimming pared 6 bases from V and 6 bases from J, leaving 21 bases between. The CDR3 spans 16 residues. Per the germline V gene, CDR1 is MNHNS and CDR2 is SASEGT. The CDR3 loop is CASRTGPYLEVNIQYF. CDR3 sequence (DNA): TGTGCCAGCAGGACAGGACCTTACCTAGAGGTAAACATTCAGTACTTC.

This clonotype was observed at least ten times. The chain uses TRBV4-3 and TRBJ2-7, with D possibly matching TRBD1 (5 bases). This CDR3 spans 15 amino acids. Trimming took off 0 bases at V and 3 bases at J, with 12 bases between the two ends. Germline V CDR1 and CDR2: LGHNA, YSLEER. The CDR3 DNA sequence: TGCGCCAGCAGCCAAGACTGGATGGACAACTACGAGCAGTACTTC. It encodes CASSQDWMDNYEQYF.